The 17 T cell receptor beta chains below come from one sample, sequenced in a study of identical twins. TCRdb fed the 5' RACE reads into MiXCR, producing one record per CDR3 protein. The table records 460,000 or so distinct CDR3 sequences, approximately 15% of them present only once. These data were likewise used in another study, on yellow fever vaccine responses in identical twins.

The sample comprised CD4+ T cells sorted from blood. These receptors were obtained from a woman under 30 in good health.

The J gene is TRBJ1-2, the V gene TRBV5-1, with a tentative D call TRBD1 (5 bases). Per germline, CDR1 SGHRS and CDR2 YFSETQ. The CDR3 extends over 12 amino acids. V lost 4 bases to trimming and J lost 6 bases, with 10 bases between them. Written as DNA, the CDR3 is TGCGCCAGCAGCCGACAGATGGATGGCTACACCTTC. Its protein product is CASSRQMDGYTF.

The CDR3 reads CAWSVQGRLAFF. The DNA of the CDR3 is TGTGCCTGGAGCGTACAGGGGCGTCTGGCTTTCTTT. The chain employs TRBV30 and TRBJ1-1; the match to TRBD1 covers 7 bases. With V trimmed by 3 bases and J by 11 bases, 9 bases remained unmatched. This CDR3 region has 12 residues. Germline values: CDR1 GTSNPN, CDR2 SVGIG (reference sequence).

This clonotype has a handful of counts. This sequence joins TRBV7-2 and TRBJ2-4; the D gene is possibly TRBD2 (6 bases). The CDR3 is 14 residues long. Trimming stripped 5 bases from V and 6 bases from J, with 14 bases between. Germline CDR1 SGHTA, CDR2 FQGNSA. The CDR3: CASSQEWRGNIQYF. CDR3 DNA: TGTGCCAGCAGCCAGGAGTGGAGGGGAAACATTCAGTACTTC. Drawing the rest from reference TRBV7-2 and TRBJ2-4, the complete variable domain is GAGVSQSPSNKVTEKGKDVELRCDPISGHTALYWYRQSLGQGLEFLIYFQGNSAPDKSGLPSDRFSAERTGGSVSTLTIQRTQQEDSAVYLCASSQEWRGNIQYFGAGTRLSVL.

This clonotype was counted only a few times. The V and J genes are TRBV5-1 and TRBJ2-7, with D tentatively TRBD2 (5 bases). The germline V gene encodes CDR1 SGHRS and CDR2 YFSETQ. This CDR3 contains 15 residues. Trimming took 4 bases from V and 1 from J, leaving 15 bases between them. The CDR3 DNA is TGCGCCAGCAGCCTTGACCCTACGGGGTCCTACGAGCAGTACTTC. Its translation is CASSLDPTGSYEQYF.

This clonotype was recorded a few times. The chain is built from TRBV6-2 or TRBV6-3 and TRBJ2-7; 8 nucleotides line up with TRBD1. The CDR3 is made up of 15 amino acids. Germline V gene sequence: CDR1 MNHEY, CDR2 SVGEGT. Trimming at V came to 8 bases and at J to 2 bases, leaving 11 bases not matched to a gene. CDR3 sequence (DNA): TGTGCCAGCTCCGGCCCGGGACAGGCCACCTACGAGCAGTACTTC. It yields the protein CASSGPGQATYEQYF.

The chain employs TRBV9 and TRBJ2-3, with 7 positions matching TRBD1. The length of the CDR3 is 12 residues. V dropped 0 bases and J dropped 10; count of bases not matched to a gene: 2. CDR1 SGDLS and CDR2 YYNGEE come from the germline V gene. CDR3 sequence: CASSVEGGPQYF. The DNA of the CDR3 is TGTGCCAGCAGCGTAGAAGGGGGCCCGCAGTATTTT.

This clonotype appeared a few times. As DNA, the CDR3 is TGTGCCAGCAGCTTGGCGGTGGGCGGTCAGCCCCAGCATTTT. This sequence encodes CASSLAVGGQPQHF. This rearrangement joins TRBV5-5 to TRBJ1-5; D unresolved. Germline-derived CDR1 and CDR2 are SGHKS and YYEKEE (reference sequence). V was trimmed by 0 bases and J by 6 bases, leaving 10 bases between them. This CDR3 contains 14 residues.

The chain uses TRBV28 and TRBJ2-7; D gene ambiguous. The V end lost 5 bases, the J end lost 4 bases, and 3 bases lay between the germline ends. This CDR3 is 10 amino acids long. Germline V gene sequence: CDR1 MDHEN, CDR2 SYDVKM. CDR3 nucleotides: TGTGCCAGCAGTCAATACGAGCAGTACTTC. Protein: CASSQYEQYF. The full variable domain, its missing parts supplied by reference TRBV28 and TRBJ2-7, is DVKVTQSSRYLVKRTGEKVFLECVQDMDHENMFWYRQDPGLGLRLIYFSYDVKMKEKGDIPEGYSVSREKKERFSLILESASTNQTSMYLCASSQYEQYFGPGTRLTVT.

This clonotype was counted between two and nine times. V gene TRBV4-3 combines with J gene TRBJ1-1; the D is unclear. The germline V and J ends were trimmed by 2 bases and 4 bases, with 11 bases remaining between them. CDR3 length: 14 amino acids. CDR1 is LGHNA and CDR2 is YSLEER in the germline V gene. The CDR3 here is CASSQRSARTEAFF. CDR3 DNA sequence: TGCGCCAGCAGCCAACGCTCCGCCCGCACTGAAGCTTTCTTT.

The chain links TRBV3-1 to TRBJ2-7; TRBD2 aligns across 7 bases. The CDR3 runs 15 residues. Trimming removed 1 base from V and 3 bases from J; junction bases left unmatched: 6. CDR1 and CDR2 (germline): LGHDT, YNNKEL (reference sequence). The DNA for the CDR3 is TGTGCCAGCAGCCAAGGAGTGGCTAGCGGCTACGAGCAGTACTTC. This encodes CASSQGVASGYEQYF.

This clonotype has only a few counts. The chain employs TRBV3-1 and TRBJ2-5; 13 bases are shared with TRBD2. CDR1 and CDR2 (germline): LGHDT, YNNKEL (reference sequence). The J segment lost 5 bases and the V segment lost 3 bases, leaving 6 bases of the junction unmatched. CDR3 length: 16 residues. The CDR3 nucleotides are TGTGCCAGCAGCCAGGGACTAGCGGGAAAGGGGGAGACCCAGTACTTC. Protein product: CASSQGLAGKGETQYF.

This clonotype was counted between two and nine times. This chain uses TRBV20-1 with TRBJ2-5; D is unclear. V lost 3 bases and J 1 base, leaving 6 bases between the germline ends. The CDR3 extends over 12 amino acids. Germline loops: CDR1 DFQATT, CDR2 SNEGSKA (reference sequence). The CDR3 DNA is TGCAGTGCTAGTCCCAGCCAAGAGACCCAGTACTTC. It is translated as CSASPSQETQYF.

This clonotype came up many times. This chain's CDR3 is CASRAQTGTPNTEAFF. DNA of the CDR3: TGTGCCAGCAGAGCACAGACAGGAACTCCCAACACTGAAGCTTTCTTT. The chain recombines TRBV6-1 with TRBJ1-1, with D perhaps TRBD1 (6 bases). CDR1 is MNHNS and CDR2 is SASEGT in the germline V gene. The length of the CDR3 is 16 residues. Trimming removed 6 bases from V and 2 bases from J, with 19 bases in between.

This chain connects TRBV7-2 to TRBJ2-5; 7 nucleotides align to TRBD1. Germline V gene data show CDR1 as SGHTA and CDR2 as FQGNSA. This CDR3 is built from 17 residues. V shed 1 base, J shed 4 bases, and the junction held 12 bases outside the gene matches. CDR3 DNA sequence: TGTGCCAGCAGCTTAGGGCCCAGGACCGCAGGGGGAGAGACCCAGTACTTC. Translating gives CASSLGPRTAGGETQYF.

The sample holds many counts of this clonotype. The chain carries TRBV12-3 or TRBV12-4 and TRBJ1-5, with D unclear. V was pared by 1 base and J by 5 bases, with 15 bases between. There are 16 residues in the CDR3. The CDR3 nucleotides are TGTGCCAGCAGTTTAGAGGCAGGCTCCCTCTATCAGCCCCAGCATTTT. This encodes CASSLEAGSLYQPQHF.

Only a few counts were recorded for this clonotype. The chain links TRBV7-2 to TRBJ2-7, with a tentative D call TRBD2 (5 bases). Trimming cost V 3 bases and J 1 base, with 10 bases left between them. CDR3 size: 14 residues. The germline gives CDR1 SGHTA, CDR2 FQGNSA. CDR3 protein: CASSFGLVSYEQYF. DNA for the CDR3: TGTGCCAGCAGCTTTGGACTGGTTTCCTACGAGCAGTACTTC.

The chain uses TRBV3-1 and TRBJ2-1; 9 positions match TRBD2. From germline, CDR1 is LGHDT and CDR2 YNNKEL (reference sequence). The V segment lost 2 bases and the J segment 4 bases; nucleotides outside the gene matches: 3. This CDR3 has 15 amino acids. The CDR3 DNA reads TGTGCCAGCAGCCAACGCCTAGCGGGGTACAATGAGCAGTTCTTC. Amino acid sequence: CASSQRLAGYNEQFF.